One sample yielded the 25 T cell receptor beta chains listed below, sequenced in a study of blood T cell repertoires in COVID-19. Assay: immunoSEQ multiplex PCR; the TCRdb copy retains only in-frame clones and omits some. The sample includes fewer than 200,000 clones, approximately 80% seen only once; the top ten take around 12%. Sequencing input: peripheral blood. Receptors originate from a woman older than 75 with COVID-19, enrolled during active disease.

This rearrangement joins TRBV27 to TRBJ2-7; D unresolved. The CDR3 has 16 residues. V lost 0 bases and J 3 bases, leaving 15 bases between the germline ends. Germline V gene sequence: CDR1 MNHEY, CDR2 SMNVEV (reference sequence). For the CDR3, the DNA is TGTGCCAGCAGTTTATCGGGCCCATCACAGCACTACGAGCAGTACTTC. This translates into CASSLSGPSQHYEQYF.

V and J are TRBV2 and TRBJ2-2, with no clear D. The CDR3 spans 14 residues. CDR1 is SNHLY, CDR2 FYNNEI, per germline. V was trimmed by 8 bases and J by 1 base, leaving 11 bases between them. The CDR3 bases are TGTGCCAGCGGATCACTACTGAACACCGGGGAGCTGTTTTTT. Translating it yields CASGSLLNTGELFF.

This clone was seen more than once but under ten times. This chain joins TRBV28 and TRBJ1-4; no clear D. V was cut by 1 base and J by 15 bases, with 18 bases left in between. The V gene's germline CDR1 is MDHEN and CDR2 SYDVKM. The CDR3 is 14 residues long. The CDR3 loop is CASSLSFGLAEMFF. Here the CDR3 DNA reads TGTGCCAGCAGTTTATCCTTTGGTCTGGCAGAAATGTTTTTT. Based on the CDR3 plus reference TRBV28 and TRBJ1-4, the full variable domain is DVKVTQSSRYLVKRTGEKVFLECVQDMDHENMFWYRQDPGLGLRLIYFSYDVKMKEKGDIPEGYSVSREKKERFSLILESASTNQTSMYLCASSLSFGLAEMFFGSGTQLSVL.

The rearrangement uses TRBV6-5 and TRBJ2-5, with D maybe TRBD2 (5 bases). CDR3 length: 14 residues. Germline values: CDR1 MNHEY, CDR2 SVGAGI. V dropped 5 bases and J dropped 3 bases, with 13 bases sitting between them. CDR3 in amino acids: CASSKRTDKETQYF. For the CDR3, the DNA is TGTGCCAGCAGTAAAAGGACTGACAAAGAGACCCAGTACTTC.

Regarding this clone: The identical CDR3 is also encoded by other nucleotide sequences in the sample. This chain connects TRBV12-3 or TRBV12-4 to TRBJ1-2, with D uncertain. Trimming left V 0 bases short and J 8 bases short, with 4 bases between. This CDR3 has 11 amino acids. The CDR3 sequence is CASSLAGGYTF. CDR3 nucleotide sequence: TGTGCCAGCAGTTTAGCGGGCGGCTACACCTTC.

The chain is built from TRBV3-1 (or the pseudogene TRBV3-2) and TRBJ2-1; the match to TRBD2 covers 8 bases. The CDR3 sequence is 15 residues long. Germline V lookup: CDR1 LGHDT, CDR2 YNNKEL (reference sequence). The V gene end was trimmed by 3 bases and the J gene end by 4 bases; junction bases not matched to a gene: 5. The CDR3 loop reads CASSHRGGQYNEQFF. In nucleotides, the CDR3 is TGTGCCAGCAGCCATCGGGGGGGGCAGTACAATGAGCAGTTCTTC.

J is TRBJ2-7 and V is TRBV4-1; TRBD1 matches at 12 bases. Germline V gene sequence: CDR1 MGHRA, CDR2 YSYEKL. J gave up 4 bases and V 3 bases, and 4 bases lay outside the gene matches. The CDR3 spans 15 residues. As DNA, the CDR3 is TGCGCCAGCAGCCACCCGGGACAGGGGGCGTACGAGCAGTACTTC. Its translation: CASSHPGQGAYEQYF.

The rearrangement uses TRBV19 and TRBJ2-3; TRBD1 might be the D (6 bases). Germline V gene data show CDR1 as LNHDA and CDR2 as SQIVND (reference sequence). The CDR3 is 15 amino acids. V shed 1 base and J shed 6 bases, with 14 bases lying between them. As DNA, the CDR3 is TGTGCCAGTAGTATAGTGTCAGGGGCGGGTGATACGCAGTATTTT. Its protein is CASSIVSGAGDTQYF.

This rearrangement joins TRBV5-1 to TRBJ2-1; 8 bases match TRBD2. Looked up from germline, CDR1 is SGHRS and CDR2 is YFSETQ. V lost 4 bases, J lost 5 bases, and 14 bases stayed unmatched. This CDR3 contains 17 residues. CDR3 in amino acids: CASSPTFTGGSNNEQFF. For the CDR3, the DNA is TGCGCCAGCAGCCCGACCTTCACGGGAGGGTCCAACAATGAGCAGTTCTTC.

The chain is built from TRBV29-1 and TRBJ2-1; D may be TRBD1 (5 bases). The CDR3 consists of 17 residues. V was trimmed by 4 bases and J by 0 bases, leaving 19 bases between them. CDR1 and CDR2 from the germline V gene are SQVTM and ANQGSEA. This chain's CDR3 is CSVVTVVASSSYNEQFF. CDR3 nucleotide sequence: TGCAGCGTTGTGACAGTAGTGGCGTCCTCCTCCTACAATGAGCAGTTCTTC.

The J gene is TRBJ2-3, the V gene TRBV3-1 (or the pseudogene TRBV3-2); the D gene is possibly TRBD2 (5 bases). The germline V and J ends were trimmed by 3 bases and 6 bases, with 10 bases remaining between them. Looked up from germline, CDR1 is LGHDT and CDR2 is YNNKEL (reference sequence). The CDR3 is made up of 13 amino acids. DNA for the CDR3: TGTGCCAGCAGCCACTGGGGAGAGGATACGCAGTATTTT. Translated, it gives CASSHWGEDTQYF.

This clone was seen only a few times. The chain carries TRBV27 and TRBJ1-4; tentatively, D is TRBD1 (6 bases). This CDR3 has 17 residues. V lost 5 bases and J 2 bases, leaving 18 bases between the germline ends. Germline CDR1 reads MNHEY; CDR2 reads SMNVEV (reference sequence). The CDR3 protein is CASSPTTGYATNEKLFF. CDR3 nucleotides: TGTGCCAGCAGTCCCACCACAGGGTACGCGACTAATGAAAAACTGTTTTTT.

The genes are TRBV24-1 and TRBJ2-5, with TRBD1 matching over 8 bases. With V trimmed by 1 base and J by 3 bases, 6 bases remained unmatched. The CDR3 length is 16 residues. The germline V gene has CDR1 KGHDR and CDR2 SFDVKD. The CDR3 sequence is CATSDLGETGEETQYF. DNA of the CDR3: TGTGCCACCAGTGATTTAGGGGAGACAGGGGAAGAGACCCAGTACTTC.

The chain recombines TRBV18 with TRBJ1-5; D not certain. CDR1 and CDR2 from the germline V gene are KGHSH and LQKENI. V dropped 5 bases and J dropped 0 bases, with 8 bases sitting between them. The CDR3 has 14 residues. In DNA, the CDR3 is TGTGCCAGCTCAGGAGGTAATAGCAATCAGCCCCAGCATTTT. Translating gives CASSGGNSNQPQHF.

CDR3: CASTGVENTIYF. DNA for the CDR3: TGTGCCAGTACAGGGGTCGAAAACACCATATATTTT. The chain is built from TRBV19 and TRBJ1-3; D possibly corresponds to TRBD1 (6 bases). The CDR3 is made up of 12 amino acids. V lost 7 bases to trimming and J lost 6 bases, with 10 bases between them. Germline V gene sequence: CDR1 LNHDA, CDR2 SQIVND (reference sequence).

V and J are TRBV6-2 or TRBV6-3 and TRBJ1-1; 10 bases fit TRBD1. Germline loops: CDR1 MNHEY, CDR2 SVGEGT. V was pared by 2 bases and J by 10 bases, with 4 bases of the junction left unmatched. The CDR3 contains 13 residues. The CDR3 spells CASSYTGQGIAFF. The CDR3, as DNA: TGTGCCAGCAGTTACACGGGACAGGGGATAGCTTTCTTT.

V usage is TRBV28 and J usage is TRBJ1-2, with a possible D match to TRBD1 (5 bases). This CDR3 contains 13 residues. Germline loops: CDR1 MDHEN, CDR2 SYDVKM. V shed 5 bases and J shed 5 bases, with 12 bases lying between them. CDR3 region: CASSGGGGYGYTF. The CDR3 bases are TGTGCCAGCAGTGGAGGCGGGGGGTATGGCTACACCTTC.

The chain carries TRBV7-2 and TRBJ2-7; 11 bases align to TRBD1. CDR1 SGHTA and CDR2 FQGNSA come from the germline V gene. V was clipped by 5 bases and J by 3 bases; unmatched bases: 6. This CDR3 has 15 amino acids. CDR3 protein: CASSRGQGAFYEQYF. As DNA, the CDR3 is TGTGCCAGCAGCCGTGGACAGGGGGCCTTCTACGAGCAGTACTTC.

The CDR3 protein is CASSYSSRDSTGELFF. The CDR3 DNA follows: TGTGCCAGCAGTTACTCCTCCCGGGATAGCACCGGGGAGCTGTTTTTT. The rearrangement uses TRBV6-6 and TRBJ2-2, with D perhaps matching TRBD2 (5 bases). V lost 0 bases and J 4 bases, leaving 12 bases between the germline ends. Germline CDR1 is MNHNY and CDR2 is SVGAGI (reference sequence). The CDR3 covers 16 residues.

V gene TRBV2 combines with J gene TRBJ2-2; 7 bases are shared with TRBD1. The ends lost 8 bases at V and 0 bases at J; junction bases unmatched: 3. CDR3 length: 14 residues. Germline assignment: CDR1 SNHLY and CDR2 FYNNEI. As DNA, the CDR3 is TGTGCCAGCCGGGACAGAACGAACACCGGGGAGCTGTTTTTT. This sequence encodes CASRDRTNTGELFF.

The chain uses TRBV11-1 and TRBJ1-6; the match to TRBD1 covers 7 bases. Losses at the gene ends were 3 bases for V and 7 bases for J; bases not matched to a gene: 6. CDR1 SGHAT and CDR2 FQDESV come from the germline V gene (reference sequence). The CDR3 has 15 residues. This CDR3 reads CASSFRQGPNSPLHF. The CDR3 DNA sequence: TGTGCCAGCAGCTTCCGACAGGGCCCCAATTCACCCCTCCACTTT.

The rearrangement uses TRBV18 and TRBJ1-4; D is unclear. Per the germline V gene, CDR1 is KGHSH and CDR2 is LQKENI. The CDR3 is 14 amino acids. Trimming removed 3 bases from V and 0 bases from J, with 5 bases in between. For the CDR3, the DNA is TGTGCCAGCTCACCCACTGCAACTAATGAAAAACTGTTTTTT. This encodes CASSPTATNEKLFF.

The table lists this clone with a few counts. The gene calls are TRBV3-1 (or the pseudogene TRBV3-2) and TRBJ2-7, with 9 bases lining up with TRBD1. The germline CDR1 and CDR2 sequences are LGHDT and YNNKEL (reference sequence). V lost 0 bases to trimming and J lost 6 bases; unmatched junction nucleotides: 6. This CDR3 comprises 15 residues. The CDR3 here is CASSQEGQGSVEQYF. The DNA of the CDR3 is TGTGCCAGCAGCCAAGAGGGACAGGGATCTGTCGAGCAGTACTTC.

The chain has TRBV6-5 and TRBJ2-7, with 8 nucleotides matching TRBD2. Per germline, CDR1 MNHEY and CDR2 SVGAGI. Germline trimming cut 6 bases from V and 4 bases from J; bases unmatched to any gene: 8. This CDR3 spans 14 amino acids. This chain's CDR3 is CASRRSGRGYEQYF. The DNA for the CDR3 is TGTGCCAGCAGACGCTCCGGGAGGGGGTACGAGCAGTACTTC.

This chain joins TRBV5-1 and TRBJ1-2; the D gene is possibly TRBD1 (5 bases). Germline V gives CDR1 SGHRS, CDR2 YFSETQ. The length of the CDR3 is 13 residues. Trimming stripped 7 bases from V and 4 bases from J, with 14 bases between. The DNA for the CDR3 is TGCGCCAGCCGACAGCCCGAGTCCTATGGCTACACCTTC. Its protein is CASRQPESYGYTF.